One and the same sample provided the 15 T cell receptor beta chains below, sequenced in a study of T-cell reconstitution after alpha-beta-depleted transplantation in children. It was with unique molecular identifiers that the TCRbeta library was prepared. TCRdb redid the calling of the PCR reads with MiXCR, one entry per CDR3 protein. The sample consists of a few hundred thousand distinct CDR3 sequences, approximately 10% of them appearing once. This sample comprised PBMCs from the stem cell graft donor, obtained from the stem cell graft. The receptors shown here come from a human donor who donated a stem cell graft to a child with acute lymphoblastic leukemia.

This clonotype has more than one count but fewer than ten. The V gene is TRBV7-9, the J gene TRBJ2-1, with D tentatively TRBD2 (7 bases). The germline CDR1 and CDR2 sequences are SEHNR and FQNEAQ (reference sequence). With 6 bases removed from V and 8 bases from J, the gap between germline ends came to 23 bases. The CDR3 contains 16 residues. CDR3 in DNA: TGTGCCAGCAGGCCGGCGCCGGGGGGCGCGACTCATGAGCAGTTCTTC. Encoded protein: CASRPAPGGATHEQFF.

The chain is built from TRBV12-3 or TRBV12-4 and TRBJ1-2; perhaps TRBD1 as D (5 bases). Between the trimmed V and J ends, which lost 5 bases and 1 base, there was a span of 14 bases. There are 15 residues in the CDR3. This CDR3 is CASSLQVKLNYGYTF. CDR3 DNA sequence: TGTGCCAGCAGTCTACAGGTGAAACTTAACTATGGCTACACCTTC.

The chain links TRBV20-1 to TRBJ2-7, with TRBD1 matching over 8 bases. J was trimmed by 7 bases and V by 0 bases; bases with no gene match: 8. The CDR3 extends over 14 amino acids. Per the germline V gene, CDR1 is DFQATT and CDR2 is SNEGSKA (reference sequence). The CDR3: CSARDPQGAGEQYF. For the CDR3, the DNA is TGCAGTGCTAGAGATCCTCAGGGGGCGGGGGAGCAGTACTTC.

V and J are TRBV11-3 and TRBJ2-1, with 9 bases aligning to TRBD1. The CDR3 covers 16 residues. Germline lookup yields CDR1 SGHNT and CDR2 YENEEA. With V trimmed by 4 bases and J by 8 bases, 12 bases remained unmatched. This CDR3 is CASSWGGGQGVDEQFF. CDR3 DNA sequence: TGTGCCAGCAGCTGGGGGGGGGGACAGGGTGTGGATGAGCAGTTCTTC.

A remark on this clonotype: Compared with germline, one end of the junction differs, possibly owing to a read error. This sequence joins TRBV11-1 and TRBJ2-3; 8 bases agree with TRBD2. CDR3 length equals 19 residues. Germline lookup yields CDR1 SGHAT and CDR2 FQDESV (reference sequence). CDR3 nucleotide sequence: TGTGCCAGCAGATTAGGGCGGCTAGCGGGCCCCAAAGGCACAGATACGCAGTATTTT. Translated, it gives CASRLGRLAGPKGTDTQYF. Together with reference TRBV11-1 and TRBJ2-3, the CDR3 gives the full variable domain: EAEVAQSPRYKITEKSQAVAFWCDPISGHATLYWYRQILGQGPELLVQFQDESVVDDSQLPKDRFSAERLKGVDSTLKIQPAELGDSAMYLCASRLGRLAGPKGTDTQYFGPGTRLTVL.

The chain couples TRBV29-1 to TRBJ1-5; tentatively, D is TRBD1 (5 bases). This CDR3 has 14 amino acids. The germline V and J ends were trimmed by 6 bases and 5 bases, with 17 bases remaining between them. Germline V CDR1 and CDR2: SQVTM, ANQGSEA. The CDR3: CSVSRGDGDQPQHF. In DNA form, the CDR3 reads TGCAGCGTCTCGCGGGGGGACGGCGATCAGCCCCAGCATTTT.

The rearrangement joins TRBV15 to TRBJ2-1; 15 bases are shared with TRBD2. The CDR3 sequence is 18 residues long. V gave up 3 bases and J gave up 4 bases; unmatched junction bases: 7. The germline V gene encodes CDR1 LNHNV and CDR2 YYDKDF (reference sequence). The DNA for the CDR3 is TGTGCCACCAGCAGCGGACTAGCGGGAGGGCCGGGTTACAATGAGCAGTTCTTC. This sequence encodes CATSSGLAGGPGYNEQFF.

The chain is built from TRBV5-1 and TRBJ1-4; D perhaps matches TRBD1 (5 bases). Trimming removed 0 bases at V and 4 bases at J, with 10 bases between. The CDR3 length is 15 residues. Germline loops: CDR1 SGHRS, CDR2 YFSETQ. CDR3 residues: CASSLAEGFNEKLFF. The CDR3 DNA reads TGCGCCAGCAGCTTGGCCGAGGGGTTTAATGAAAAACTGTTTTTT.

This chain uses TRBV20-1 with TRBJ2-1, with 8 bases lining up with TRBD2. The germline CDR1 and CDR2 sequences are DFQATT and SNEGSKA (reference sequence). V lost 3 bases to trimming and J lost 13 bases; unmatched junction nucleotides: 14. The CDR3 sequence is 14 residues long. The CDR3 reads CSASSGGGYTGQFF. DNA for the CDR3: TGCAGTGCTAGCTCCGGGGGGGGATACACGGGACAGTTCTTC.

This chain connects TRBV9 to TRBJ2-3, with D possibly TRBD2 on 6 matching bases. The CDR3 totals 14 residues. CDR1 is SGDLS, CDR2 YYNGEE, per germline. V lost 2 bases to trimming and J lost 5 bases, with 12 bases between them. The CDR3 protein is CASSVAGLEDTQYF. The DNA of the CDR3 is TGTGCCAGCAGCGTTGCGGGATTGGAAGATACGCAGTATTTT. The full variable domain, in which reference TRBV9 and TRBJ2-3 provide the parts outside the CDR3, is DSGVTQTPKHLITATGQRVTLRCSPRSGDLSVYWYQQSLDQGLQFLIQYYNGEERAKGNILERFSAQQFPDLHSELNLSSLELGDSALYFCASSVAGLEDTQYFGPGTRLTVL.

V usage is TRBV7-2 and J usage is TRBJ2-7; D possibly corresponds to TRBD2 (6 bases). V was cut by 1 base and J by 3 bases, with 16 bases left in between. CDR1 and CDR2 from the germline V gene are SGHTA and FQGNSA. The CDR3 has 16 residues. In nucleotides, the CDR3 is TGTGCCAGCAGCTTAGTTTCTGGCGGGAAGAACTACGAGCAGTACTTC. It translates to CASSLVSGGKNYEQYF.

This clonotype was seen a handful of times. The CDR3 DNA is TGTGCCAGCAGGCGGCTAGCGGGATTGTACAATGAGCAGTTCTTC. Amino acids: CASRRLAGLYNEQFF. This chain uses TRBV3-1 with TRBJ2-1, with TRBD2 identical over 9 bases. In germline, CDR1 is LGHDT, CDR2 YNNKEL (reference sequence). This CDR3 is built from 15 residues. V dropped 6 bases and J dropped 4; count of bases not matched to a gene: 7.

The sample holds a few counts of this clonotype. The V call is TRBV20-1, the J call TRBJ1-1; 7 bases fit TRBD1. Germline-derived CDR1 and CDR2 are DFQATT and SNEGSKA (reference sequence). The CDR3 runs to 14 residues. After removal of 1 base from V and 7 bases from J, the junction contained 9 bases not matched to a gene. The CDR3 nucleotides are TGCAGTGCTAGAGGCAAAGGGGGCTCATTTGAAGCTTTCTTT. Translating it yields CSARGKGGSFEAFF.

The V gene is TRBV7-3, the J gene TRBJ2-3, with D possibly being TRBD1 or TRBD2 (6 bases each). V was shortened by 2 bases and J by 7 bases, with 13 bases between the two germline ends. Germline CDR1 and CDR2: SGHTA and FQGTGA. There are 14 residues in the CDR3. CDR3 in amino acids: CASSLVEGGNTQYF. The CDR3 nucleotides read TGTGCCAGCAGCTTAGTGGAGGGGGGAAATACGCAGTATTTT.

This clonotype appeared a few times. The rearrangement links TRBV5-1 to TRBJ2-3; 7 bases are a match to TRBD2. Germline V CDR1 and CDR2: SGHRS, YFSETQ. V lost 6 bases to trimming and J lost 2 bases; unmatched junction nucleotides: 6. CDR3 length: 14 amino acids. The CDR3 DNA reads TGCGCCAGCACGCTAGCGGACCACACAGATACGCAGTATTTT. It codes for CASTLADHTDTQYF. The variable domain in full, completed from reference TRBV5-1 and TRBJ2-3, reads KAGVTQTPRYLIKTRGQQVTLSCSPISGHRSVSWYQQTPGQGLQFLFEYFSETQRNKGNFPGRFSGRQFSNSRSEMNVSTLELGDSALYLCASTLADHTDTQYFGPGTRLTVL.